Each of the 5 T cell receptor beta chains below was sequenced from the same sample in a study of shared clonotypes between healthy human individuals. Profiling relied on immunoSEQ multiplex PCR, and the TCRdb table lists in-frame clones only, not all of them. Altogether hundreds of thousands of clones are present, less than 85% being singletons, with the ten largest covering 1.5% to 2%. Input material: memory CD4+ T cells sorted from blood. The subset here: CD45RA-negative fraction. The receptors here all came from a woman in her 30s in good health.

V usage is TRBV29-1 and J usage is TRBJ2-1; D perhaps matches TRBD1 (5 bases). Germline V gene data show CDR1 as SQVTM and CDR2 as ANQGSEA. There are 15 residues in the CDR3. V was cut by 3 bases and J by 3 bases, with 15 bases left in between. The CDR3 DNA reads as TGCAGCGTTGAGGATCGCAGGGTAGGCTACAATGAGCAGTTCTTC. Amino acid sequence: CSVEDRRVGYNEQFF.

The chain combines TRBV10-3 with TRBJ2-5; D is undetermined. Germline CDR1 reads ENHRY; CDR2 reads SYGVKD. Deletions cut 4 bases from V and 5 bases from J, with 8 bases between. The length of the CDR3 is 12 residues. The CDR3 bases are TGTGCCATCAGTGGATCAGCGGAGACCCAGTACTTC. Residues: CAISGSAETQYF.

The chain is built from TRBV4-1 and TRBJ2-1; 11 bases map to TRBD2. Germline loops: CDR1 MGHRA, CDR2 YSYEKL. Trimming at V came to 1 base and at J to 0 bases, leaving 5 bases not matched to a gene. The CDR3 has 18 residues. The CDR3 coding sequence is TGCGCCAGCAGCCAAGGTCCTAGCGGGGGGAGCTCCTACAATGAGCAGTTCTTC. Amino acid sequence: CASSQGPSGGSSYNEQFF.

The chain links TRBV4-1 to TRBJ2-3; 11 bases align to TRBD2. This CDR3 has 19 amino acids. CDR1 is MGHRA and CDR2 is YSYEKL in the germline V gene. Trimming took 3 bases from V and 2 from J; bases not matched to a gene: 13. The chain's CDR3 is CASSHLLAGGAESTDTQYF. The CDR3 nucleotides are TGCGCCAGCAGCCACCTCCTAGCGGGGGGAGCGGAATCCACAGATACGCAGTATTTT.

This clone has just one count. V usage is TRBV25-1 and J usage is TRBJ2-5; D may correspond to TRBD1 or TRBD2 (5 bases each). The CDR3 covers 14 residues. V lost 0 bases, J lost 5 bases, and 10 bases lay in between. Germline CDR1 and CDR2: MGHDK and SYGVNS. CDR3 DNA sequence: TGTGCCAGCAGTGAATATATCGGGGCGGAGACCCAGTACTTC. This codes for CASSEYIGAETQYF.